Following are 28 T cell receptor beta chains from one sample sequenced in a study of regulatory T cells in long-lasting Graves disease. Relying on iRepertoire HTBI primers and Arm-PCR of CDR3 regions, the team built TCR beta libraries. TCRdb re-called the multiplex PCR reads through MiXCR, storing one row per CDR3 protein. The profile covers 700,000 or so distinct CDR3 sequences, with about 30% appearing a single time and 42% taken by the ten largest. This sample's time point: persistent/refractory GD, antithyroid drugs over 5 years with positive TRAb. From PBMCs, RNA was extracted and then used to make the TCR library. The sample was peripheral blood mononuclear cells (PBMCs), taken when the disease was refractory, from a patient treated with antithyroid drugs. Receptor source: a female donor with Graves disease.

The chain carries TRBV20-1 and TRBJ1-1; D gene unclear. The CDR3 runs to 12 residues. Between the trimmed V and J ends, which lost 2 bases and 6 bases, there was a span of 10 bases. CDR1 and CDR2 from the germline V gene are DFQATT and SNEGSKA (reference sequence). CDR3 loop: CSARQVGAEAFF. The CDR3 nucleotides read TGCAGTGCTAGACAGGTTGGCGCTGAAGCTTTCTTT.

The table lists this clonotype with many counts. The chain links TRBV28 to TRBJ1-1; D unclear. CDR1 and CDR2 (germline): MDHEN, SYDVKM. This CDR3 contains 12 residues. The V end lost 2 bases, the J end lost 10 bases, and 11 bases lay between the germline ends. As DNA, the CDR3 is TGTGCCAGCAGTTTAAATGGCCACGCAGCTTTCTTT. This codes for CASSLNGHAAFF.

The rearrangement uses TRBV4-1 and TRBJ1-4; D is ambiguous. The CDR3 contains 15 residues. The V and J ends lost 1 base and 4 bases respectively, with 10 bases between them. In germline, CDR1 is MGHRA, CDR2 YSYEKL. This chain's CDR3 is CASSQGWQLNEKLFF. CDR3 DNA: TGCGCCAGCAGCCAAGGGTGGCAGCTTAATGAAAAACTGTTTTTT.

This chain joins TRBV25-1 and TRBJ1-5; D is perhaps TRBD1 (5 bases). Germline CDR1 reads MGHDK; CDR2 reads SYGVNS. The ends were cut back, 5 bases at V and 5 bases at J, with 13 bases in the middle. The CDR3 covers 14 residues. CDR3 sequence (DNA): TGTGCCAGCAGTCCGGGGACCTCATATCAGCCCCAGCATTTT. Translated: CASSPGTSYQPQHF.

The chain couples TRBV27 to TRBJ1-2; 8 bases line up with TRBD1. CDR3 length: 14 residues. The junction had 12 bases not matched to a gene; V was cut back by 10 bases and J by 5 bases. Germline CDR1 MNHEY, CDR2 SMNVEV (reference sequence). The CDR3 bases are TGTGCCACTGCGTCCAGGGGGCAAGGGTATGGCTACACCTTC. It translates to CATASRGQGYGYTF.

The rearrangement joins TRBV30 to TRBJ1-2; TRBD1 might be the D (6 bases). Trimming shortened V by 2 bases and J by 12 bases, and 19 bases separated the two germline ends. CDR1 and CDR2 (germline): GTSNPN, SVGIG (reference sequence). The CDR3 length is 13 residues. The CDR3 sequence: CAWSLGAGVGNTF. The CDR3 region has the DNA TGTGCCTGGAGTCTGGGGGCAGGGGTCGGCAACACCTTC.

As regards this clonotype: Here the CDR3 omits its conserved ending phenylalanine or tryptophan, so a read error is the likely source. The chain employs TRBV20-1 and TRBJ1-2; D is unclear. The CDR3 spans 13 residues. V was pared by 5 bases and J by 4 bases, with 14 bases between. Germline V gene lookup returns CDR1 DFQATT and CDR2 SNEGSKA (reference sequence). The CDR3 DNA follows: TGCAGTGCTCTCGGGGTAGGAACCTATGGCTACACCATC. It codes for CSALGVGTYGYTI.

Ten or more counts support this clonotype. This chain uses TRBV6-9 with TRBJ1-1; D unclear. Trimming removed 3 bases from V and 3 bases from J, with 11 bases in between. This CDR3 is 14 amino acids long. The germline V gene has CDR1 MNHGY and CDR2 SVAAGI. The CDR3, as DNA: TGTGCCAGCAGTTACTCGAACGGCTACACTGAAGCTTTCTTT. Translated: CASSYSNGYTEAFF.

This clonotype was counted only a few times. The chain employs TRBV19 and TRBJ2-6, with TRBD2 matching over 7 bases. The V segment lost 5 bases and the J segment 2 bases; nucleotides outside the gene matches: 3. This CDR3 spans 15 amino acids. Germline loops: CDR1 LNHDA, CDR2 SQIVND (reference sequence). CDR3 region: CASSREVTGANVLTF. The CDR3 DNA sequence: TGTGCCAGTAGTCGGGAGGTAACTGGGGCCAACGTCCTGACTTTC.

The CDR3 DNA sequence: TGTGCCAGCAGCTTTTCCCGAAGGGCACCAACCTACGAGCAGTACTTC. It encodes CASSFSRRAPTYEQYF. The chain combines TRBV11-2 with TRBJ2-7; D remains unclear. The V end was cut by 3 bases, the J end by 2 bases, with 17 bases between. CDR3 size: 16 residues. CDR1 is SGHAT, CDR2 FQNNGV, per germline.

The table lists this clonotype with many counts. The chain is built from TRBV28 and TRBJ1-2, with a weak D call TRBD1 (6 bases). Germline loops: CDR1 MDHEN, CDR2 SYDVKM. This CDR3 region has 14 residues. V shed 7 bases and J shed 8 bases, with 20 bases lying between them. CDR3 loop: CASKGQGLNLGYTF. The CDR3 DNA reads TGTGCCAGCAAGGGTCAGGGGTTAAATCTGGGCTACACCTTC.

V is TRBV6-2 or TRBV6-3 and J is TRBJ1-2; tentative D call: TRBD1 (6 bases). Per the germline V gene, CDR1 is MNHEY and CDR2 is SVGEGT. V shed 2 bases and J shed 4 bases, with 11 bases lying between them. The CDR3 consists of 14 residues. CDR3 DNA: TGTGCCAGCAGTTACGGTGACAGGTTCTATGGCTACACCTTC. Translation gives CASSYGDRFYGYTF.

Remarks on this clonotype: With a much larger clone just one base away, this may be a read error. This chain links TRBV20-1 with TRBJ1-1; D not certain. Germline CDR1 DFQATT, CDR2 SNEGSKA (reference sequence). The CDR3 is 13 residues long. CDR3 amino acids: CSARETSNTEASF. In DNA form, the CDR3 reads TGCAGTGCTCGGGAAACAAGCAACACTGAAGCTTCCTTT.

Regarding this clonotype: A much larger clone differs from this one at a single base, so this may be a read error. This chain connects TRBV7-9 to TRBJ2-7; unclear D gene. Trimming took 1 base from V and 3 from J, leaving 7 bases between them. The germline V gene encodes CDR1 SEHNR and CDR2 FQNEAQ (reference sequence). CDR3 length: 13 residues. For the CDR3, the DNA is TGTGCCAGCAGCTTAGGCGCGCGCTACGAGCAGTACTTC. This translates into CASSLGARYEQYF.

The chain joins TRBV6-1 to TRBJ1-6; D is ambiguous. There are 15 residues in the CDR3. The germline V gene encodes CDR1 MNHNS and CDR2 SASEGT. The V and J ends lost 8 bases and 7 bases respectively, with 18 bases between them. CDR3 sequence (DNA): TGTGCCAGCTCTCCCGCGGGCTGGCGAAATTCACCCCTCCACTTT. It encodes CASSPAGWRNSPLHF.

This clonotype was counted many times. The V and J genes are TRBV6-1 and TRBJ1-5; tentative D call: TRBD1 (6 bases). V was trimmed by 2 bases and J by 7 bases, leaving 15 bases between them. Per germline, CDR1 MNHNS and CDR2 SASEGT. CDR3 size: 15 residues. Here the CDR3 reads CASSESGQRGQPQHF. Here the CDR3 DNA reads TGTGCCAGCAGTGAATCCGGACAGAGAGGGCAGCCCCAGCATTTT.

This clonotype was seen a few times. This rearrangement joins TRBV27 to TRBJ2-4, with 12 nucleotides matching TRBD2. J gave up 2 bases and V 4 bases, and 12 bases lay outside the gene matches. CDR3 length equals 19 residues. Germline V gives CDR1 MNHEY, CDR2 SMNVEV (reference sequence). The CDR3 DNA is TGTGCCAGCAGTTCCCCTAGCGGGAGGGCCGTTGGGACCAAAAACATTCAGTACTTC. Amino acids: CASSSPSGRAVGTKNIQYF.

The CDR3 DNA sequence: TGTGCCAGCAGCTTTGACAGGGGAAGCGGGGAGCTGTTTTTT. Protein product: CASSFDRGSGELFF. The V gene is TRBV11-2, the J gene TRBJ2-2; 8 bases fit TRBD1. There are 14 residues in the CDR3. Unmatched junction bases numbered 4, after V lost 3 bases and J lost 7 bases. The germline V gene has CDR1 SGHAT and CDR2 FQNNGV.

The J gene is TRBJ1-2, the V gene TRBV7-9; D is unclear. Germline lookup yields CDR1 SEHNR and CDR2 FQNEAQ (reference sequence). The ends were cut back, 5 bases at V and 2 bases at J, with 12 bases in the middle. This CDR3 has 14 amino acids. The DNA for the CDR3 is TGTGCCAGCAGCGCATTAAGGGAGAACTATGGCTACACCTTC. It translates to CASSALRENYGYTF. Full variable domain (outside the CDR3, taken from reference TRBV7-9 and TRBJ1-2): DTGVSQNPRHKITKRGQNVTFRCDPISEHNRLYWYRQTLGQGPEFLTYFQNEAQLEKSRLLSDRFSAERPKGSFSTLEIQRTEQGDSAMYLCASSALRENYGYTFGSGTRLTVV.

The chain employs TRBV9 and TRBJ2-2; D could derive from TRBD1 or TRBD2 (5 bases each). The germline CDR1 and CDR2 sequences are SGDLS and YYNGEE. There are 15 residues in the CDR3. The germline V and J ends were trimmed by 4 bases and 4 bases, with 14 bases remaining between them. CDR3 coding DNA: TGTGCCAGCAGCTTTGAAGGGGAGATCACCGGGGAGCTGTTTTTT. Its translation: CASSFEGEITGELFF. The full variable domain, its missing parts supplied by reference TRBV9 and TRBJ2-2, is DSGVTQTPKHLITATGQRVTLRCSPRSGDLSVYWYQQSLDQGLQFLIQYYNGEERAKGNILERFSAQQFPDLHSELNLSSLELGDSALYFCASSFEGEITGELFFGEGSRLTVL.

The chain couples TRBV11-2 to TRBJ1-5; perhaps TRBD1 as D (6 bases). Trimming shortened V by 1 base and J by 4 bases, and 14 bases separated the two germline ends. The germline V gene has CDR1 SGHAT and CDR2 FQNNGV. The CDR3 is 16 residues long. CDR3 DNA sequence: TGTGCCAGCAGCTTAGCACAGGGAATAGGGAATCAGCCCCAGCATTTT. As protein: CASSLAQGIGNQPQHF.

This rearrangement joins TRBV28 to TRBJ1-1; tentatively, D is TRBD1 (5 bases). The CDR3 extends over 13 amino acids. CDR1 is MDHEN, CDR2 SYDVKM, per germline. V was pared by 6 bases and J by 3 bases, with 11 bases between. DNA for the CDR3: TGTGCCAGCAGCTTGGGACTCCACACTGAAGCTTTCTTT. Protein sequence: CASSLGLHTEAFF.

This clonotype was detected a few times. The genes are TRBV18 and TRBJ2-7, with TRBD1 matching 9 bases. V lost 0 bases, J lost 6 bases, and 6 bases stayed unmatched. The CDR3 totals 15 residues. Germline CDR1 reads KGHSH; CDR2 reads LQKENI. This CDR3 is CASSPPTGQGSEQYF. CDR3 sequence (DNA): TGTGCCAGCTCACCACCAACGGGACAGGGTAGCGAGCAGTACTTC.

This clonotype was seen more than once but under ten times. V and J are TRBV5-1 and TRBJ1-1, with D maybe TRBD1 (5 bases). Germline-derived CDR1 and CDR2 are SGHRS and YFSETQ. The length of the CDR3 is 15 residues. V dropped 2 bases and J dropped 4 bases, with 15 bases sitting between them. The CDR3 region has the DNA TGCGCCAGCAGCTTTCCGGGCAGGGAGTTCACTGAAGCTTTCTTT. Its translation is CASSFPGREFTEAFF.

This clonotype came up a few times. The V gene is TRBV20-1, the J gene TRBJ1-5, with unresolved D. Germline CDR1 DFQATT, CDR2 SNEGSKA (reference sequence). Trimming took 5 bases from V and 1 from J, leaving 9 bases between them. This CDR3 is built from 13 residues. CDR3: CSAHRGSNQPQHF. Written as DNA, the CDR3 is TGCAGTGCTCACAGAGGAAGCAATCAGCCCCAGCATTTT.

This chain joins TRBV7-9 and TRBJ1-5; maybe TRBD1 (5 bases). CDR1 SEHNR and CDR2 FQNEAQ come from the germline V gene (reference sequence). Trimming removed 6 bases from V and 7 bases from J, with 16 bases in between. This CDR3 has 14 amino acids. The CDR3 DNA sequence: TGTGCCAGCAGTCGATCCGGGGCCGGACAGCCCCAGCATTTT. Protein: CASSRSGAGQPQHF.

The chain is built from TRBV20-1 and TRBJ1-4; the match to TRBD1 covers 9 bases. In germline, CDR1 is DFQATT, CDR2 SNEGSKA (reference sequence). The junction had 6 bases not matched to a gene; V was cut back by 0 bases and J by 7 bases. This CDR3 contains 15 residues. CDR3 DNA: TGCAGTGCTAGAGATATCGACAGGGGGGCTGAAAAACTGTTTTTT. Translated: CSARDIDRGAEKLFF.

This chain uses TRBV19 with TRBJ1-5; D might be TRBD1 (6 bases). This CDR3 has 14 amino acids. Germline V CDR1 and CDR2: LNHDA, SQIVND (reference sequence). V was trimmed by 6 bases and J by 5 bases, leaving 14 bases between them. The CDR3 sequence: CASRQTGLHQPQHF. In DNA, the CDR3 is TGTGCCAGTAGACAGACAGGACTCCATCAGCCCCAGCATTTT.